This T cell receptor (beta chain) was retrieved from a study of Tregs in tolerant kidney transplant recipients. Findings and limits, study-wide: Nucleotide sequences could not be compared across some patients' samples due to primer changes. Tolerant patients' donor-specific Tregs expanded beyond overall Tregs, suggesting antigen-driven growth.

Unstimulated regulatory T cells (CD4+CD25+CD127-), CD4+CD25- non-regulatory cells, CD4 and CD8 cells were FACS-sorted from thawed PBMCs. TCRdb keeps only in-frame clones here, not all; method: immunoSEQ multiplex PCR. The table has some 71,000 clones, 85% to 90% seen once; the top ten hold around 0.4%. Comments on this clone: As yet, its antigen is unknown.

This receptor was identified in a human donor who received a combined kidney and bone marrow transplant. Sequencing was performed on CD4+ T cells from blood, taken before the transplant.

This chain's CDR3 is CAISESRAGRTDTQYF. The CDR3 DNA is TGTGCCATCAGTGAGTCGAGGGCTGGACGCACAGATACGCAGTATTTT. The chain has TRBV10-3 and TRBJ2-3; D perhaps matches TRBD2 (5 bases). Between the trimmed V and J ends, which lost 0 bases and 1 base, there was a span of 11 bases. Germline-derived CDR1 and CDR2 are ENHRY and SYGVKD. CDR3 length equals 16 residues.